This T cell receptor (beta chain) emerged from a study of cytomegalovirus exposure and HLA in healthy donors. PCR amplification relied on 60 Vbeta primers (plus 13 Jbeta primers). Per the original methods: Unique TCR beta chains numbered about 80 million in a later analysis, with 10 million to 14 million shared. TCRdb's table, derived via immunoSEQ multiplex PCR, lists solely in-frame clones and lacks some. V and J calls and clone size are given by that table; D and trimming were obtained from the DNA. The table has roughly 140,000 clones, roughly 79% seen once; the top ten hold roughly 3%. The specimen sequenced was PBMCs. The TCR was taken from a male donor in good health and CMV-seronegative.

The CDR3 DNA is TGTGCCTGGAGTCACCCGGGACTAGTGGGCGAGCAGTTCTTC. The encoded protein is CAWSHPGLVGEQFF. The chain combines TRBV30 with TRBJ2-1; 8 bases map to TRBD2. Germline assignment: CDR1 GTSNPN and CDR2 SVGIG (reference sequence). The CDR3 spans 14 residues. V shed 2 bases, J shed 10 bases, and the junction held 10 bases outside the gene matches.